These T cell receptor beta chains were read from a single sample in a study of blood T cell repertoires in COVID-19. Sequencing was performed with immunoSEQ multiplex PCR; in TCRdb, only in-frame clones are kept and a portion is missing. The sample has about 120,000 clones, 90% seen once. Sequencing used peripheral blood. Receptors were obtained from a woman aged 60 to 75 with COVID-19, enrolled during active disease. The CDR3 runs from the conserved cysteine through the conserved F or W. Expanded clones get a size class; other rows say once, few or many, or leave the size out.

abundance: NA
j_gene: TRBJ1-4
v_gene: TRBV29-1
CDR3aa: CSVEGGEQTNEKLFF

abundance: NA
j_gene: TRBJ2-7
v_gene: TRBV3-1/TRBV3-2
CDR3aa: CASSQAPQSYEQYF

abundance: NA
j_gene: TRBJ1-1
v_gene: TRBV7-9
CDR3aa: CASSPFTGGTEAFF

abundance: NA
j_gene: TRBJ1-4
v_gene: TRBV18
CDR3aa: CASSQEQGVGGTNEKLFF

abundance: NA
j_gene: TRBJ1-1
v_gene: TRBV5-8
CDR3aa: CASRSGGSGNEAFF

abundance: NA
j_gene: TRBJ2-2
v_gene: TRBV6-6
CDR3aa: CASRGRGGVGELFF

abundance: NA
j_gene: TRBJ2-7
v_gene: TRBV5-1
CDR3aa: CASNPEGPGYEQYF

abundance: NA
j_gene: TRBJ1-3
v_gene: TRBV2
CDR3aa: CASSEPPWSSGNTIYF

abundance: NA
j_gene: TRBJ2-5
v_gene: TRBV5-1
CDR3aa: CASSLGQGGGETQYF

abundance: NA
j_gene: TRBJ2-2
v_gene: TRBV2
CDR3aa: CASSELGAGTGELFF

abundance: NA
j_gene: TRBJ2-7
v_gene: TRBV10-2
CDR3aa: CASSASGLSYEQYF

abundance: NA
j_gene: TRBJ2-1
v_gene: TRBV7-2
CDR3aa: CASSGGTSGLYNEQFF

abundance: NA
j_gene: TRBJ2-7
v_gene: TRBV2
CDR3aa: CASSEGPGSYEQYF

abundance: NA
j_gene: TRBJ2-3
v_gene: TRBV27
CDR3aa: CASSLTFGDTQYF

abundance: NA
j_gene: TRBJ2-7
v_gene: TRBV5-6
CDR3aa: CASSLPGQNYEQYF

abundance: NA
j_gene: TRBJ2-7
v_gene: TRBV10-3
CDR3aa: CAISDMGLAGGPRYEQYF

abundance: NA
j_gene: TRBJ1-4
v_gene: TRBV5-4
CDR3aa: CASSLAAGEKLFF

abundance: NA
j_gene: TRBJ1-1
v_gene: TRBV19
CDR3aa: CASKLSAGSAEAFF

abundance: NA
j_gene: TRBJ1-2
v_gene: TRBV29-1
CDR3aa: CSARTDSNYGYTF

abundance: NA
j_gene: TRBJ2-5
v_gene: TRBV7-2
CDR3aa: CASSLGDRVWETQYF

abundance: NA
j_gene: TRBJ2-1
v_gene: TRBV7-9
CDR3aa: CASSWGQYNEQFF

abundance: few
j_gene: TRBJ1-2
v_gene: TRBV2
CDR3aa: CASSEKFLRGYTF

abundance: NA
j_gene: TRBJ1-1
v_gene: TRBV18
CDR3aa: CASSPVEALAFF

abundance: NA
j_gene: TRBJ1-2
v_gene: TRBV27
CDR3aa: CATWPGQGLYGYTF

abundance: NA
j_gene: TRBJ2-5
v_gene: TRBV2
CDR3aa: CASSGFIQETQYF

abundance: NA
j_gene: TRBJ1-6
v_gene: TRBV9
CDR3aa: CASSVGHINSPLHF

abundance: NA
j_gene: TRBJ1-2
v_gene: TRBV5-1
CDR3aa: CASSTQDTTYGYTF

abundance: few
j_gene: TRBJ2-7
v_gene: TRBV21-1
CDR3aa: CASSTRSHLNYEQYF

abundance: NA
j_gene: TRBJ1-1
v_gene: TRBV30
CDR3aa: CAWSVPARANEAFF

abundance: NA
j_gene: TRBJ2-7
v_gene: TRBV6-2/TRBV6-3
CDR3aa: CASSYDQGAYEQYF

abundance: NA
j_gene: TRBJ2-5
v_gene: TRBV9
CDR3aa: CASSVAVQGGLETQYF

abundance: NA
j_gene: TRBJ2-1
v_gene: TRBV7-2
CDR3aa: CASSARDRANEQFF

abundance: NA
j_gene: TRBJ1-1
v_gene: TRBV29-1
CDR3aa: CSVEGPLPGAFF

abundance: NA
j_gene: TRBJ1-5
v_gene: TRBV5-8
CDR3aa: CASIKGNQPQHF

abundance: NA
j_gene: TRBJ1-1
v_gene: TRBV11-3
CDR3aa: CASSLEAGTNEAFF

abundance: NA
j_gene: TRBJ1-6
v_gene: TRBV13
CDR3aa: CASSLAISGNAYNSPLHF

abundance: NA
j_gene: TRBJ2-7
v_gene: TRBV6-2/TRBV6-3
CDR3aa: CASSRRTGYSYEQYF

abundance: NA
j_gene: TRBJ2-1
v_gene: TRBV4-3
CDR3aa: CASSPNGRGSYNEQFF

abundance: NA
j_gene: TRBJ1-2
v_gene: TRBV4-1
CDR3aa: CASSRSTGGGNYGYTF

abundance: NA
j_gene: TRBJ1-1
v_gene: TRBV14
CDR3aa: CASSPGQLVTDTEAFF

abundance: NA
j_gene: TRBJ1-2
v_gene: TRBV7-9
CDR3aa: CASSPPAGQFEHYGYTF

abundance: NA
j_gene: TRBJ1-1
v_gene: TRBV18
CDR3aa: CASSPSDSRGTEAFF

abundance: NA
j_gene: TRBJ2-1
v_gene: TRBV3-1/TRBV3-2
CDR3aa: CASSQLPTGLANEQFF

abundance: once
j_gene: TRBJ2-2
v_gene: TRBV5-5
CDR3aa: CASSGGQYLNTGELFF

abundance: NA
j_gene: TRBJ1-1
v_gene: TRBV11-2
CDR3aa: CASSPRQGLNTEAFF